This T cell receptor beta chain comes out of a study of blood T cell repertoires in COVID-19. Overall study: Whether acute or convalescent, the COVID-19 samples came from the United States, Italy and Spain. The cDNA or gDNA used as material had been derived from T cells, B-cell-depleted T cells, or PBMCs.

Authors' data handling: Reference gene primer amplification yielded estimated nucleated cell counts. Some clones are missing from TCRdb's copy, which holds only in-frame ones; the method was immunoSEQ multiplex PCR. The V and J calls and clone size were taken over from that table, and D and trimming were inferred from the DNA. This repertoire shows over 120,000 clones, around 90% found once; its top ten account for around 0.91%. This CDR3 has 15 amino acids. Trimming pared 1 base from V and 4 bases from J, leaving 9 bases between. CDR1 and CDR2 from the germline V gene are KGHDR and SFDVKD. The clonotype originates from a woman between 45 and 65 years old with acute or convalescent COVID-19. What was sequenced was peripheral blood. The V and J genes are TRBV24-1 and TRBJ2-2; unclear D gene. The CDR3: CATSDFTRSTGELFF. The CDR3 DNA reads TGTGCCACCAGTGATTTTACTCGCTCCACCGGGGAGCTGTTTTTT.